This TCR beta chain came from a study of blood T cell repertoires in COVID-19. Overall study context: The origin of the acute and convalescent COVID-19 samples was the United States, Italy and Spain. PBMCs, B-cell-depleted T cells, or T cells were the source of the cDNA or gDNA that made up the material.

Per the original methods: Amplification of reference gene primers was used by the study to estimate nucleated cell counts. Data came from immunoSEQ multiplex PCR; TCRdb stores just in-frame clones and leaves some out. V, J and clone size are those of that table, while D and trimming were read from the DNA. This sample yields approximately 170,000 clones, of which roughly 81% are seen a single time; roughly 8% belongs to the top ten. Germline values: CDR1 MDHEN, CDR2 SYDVKM. V shed 1 base and J 7 bases; nucleotides not matched to a gene: 17. The length of the CDR3 is 19 residues. This clone turned up a few times.

This sequence was found in a man in his forties or fifties who had recovered from COVID-19. Material for sequencing was peripheral blood. This sequence joins TRBV28 and TRBJ2-1, with 9 bases aligning to TRBD1. CDR3 sequence: CASSLSANLATGGGNEQFF. The CDR3 DNA sequence: TGTGCCAGCAGTTTATCCGCTAACCTGGCTACAGGGGGCGGGAATGAGCAGTTCTTC.